This T cell receptor beta chain was sequenced during a study of beta chain features in type 1 diabetes. One heparinised draw of blood, averaging roughly 120 mL, came from each donor. The CDR3 contains 14 residues. With V trimmed by 6 bases and J by 0 bases, 4 bases remained unmatched. The V gene's germline CDR1 is LNHDA and CDR2 SQIVND (reference sequence). Every isolated RNA sample was fully reverse transcribed, so sequencing captured expressed TCRB transcripts. Assay used: immunoSEQ multiplex PCR; TCRdb lists only in-frame clones, some missing. The table includes under 450,000 clones, roughly 14% detected once. Study results and limitations: A closer apparent resemblance between naive, central memory and Treg TCRB repertoires was seen in patients than in healthy donors. VDJ junctions in type 1 diabetes patients carried more deletions and fewer insertions.

The table lists this clone with a few counts. No antigen is known for it. This TCR derives from a man aged 25 to 45 in good health. Sequenced input: naive CD4+ T cells from blood. The chain uses TRBV19 and TRBJ1-1; TRBD1 aligns across 7 bases. DNA of the CDR3: TGTGCCAGTAGGCAACAGGGGATGAACACTGAAGCTTTCTTT. Translation gives CASRQQGMNTEAFF.